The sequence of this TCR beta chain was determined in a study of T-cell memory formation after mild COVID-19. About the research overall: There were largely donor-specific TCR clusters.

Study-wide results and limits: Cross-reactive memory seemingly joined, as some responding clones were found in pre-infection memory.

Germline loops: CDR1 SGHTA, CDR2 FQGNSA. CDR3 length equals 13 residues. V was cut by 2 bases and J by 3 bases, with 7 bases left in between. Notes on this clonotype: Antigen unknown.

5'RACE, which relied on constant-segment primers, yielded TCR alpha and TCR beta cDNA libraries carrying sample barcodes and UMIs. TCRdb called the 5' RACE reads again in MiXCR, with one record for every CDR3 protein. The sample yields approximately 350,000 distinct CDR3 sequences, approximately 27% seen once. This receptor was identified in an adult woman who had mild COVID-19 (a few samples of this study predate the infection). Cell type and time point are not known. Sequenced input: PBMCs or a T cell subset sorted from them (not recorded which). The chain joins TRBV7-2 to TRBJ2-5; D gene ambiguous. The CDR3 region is CASSLRQEETQYF. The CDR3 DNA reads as TGTGCCAGCAGCTTACGTCAGGAAGAGACCCAGTACTTC.